This T cell receptor (beta chain) was documented in a study of post-analysis software for immune sequencing data. Study-wide context: Secondary progressive, relapsing-remitting and progressive-relapsing multiple sclerosis were among the included disease courses.

cDNA libraries for TCR beta contained unique molecular identifiers. MiXCR, applied by TCRdb to the PCR reads, yields one record per CDR3 protein. The sample holds hundreds of thousands of distinct CDR3 sequences, approximately 53% seen once. Trimming pared 4 bases from V and 4 bases from J, leaving 21 bases between. This CDR3 has 17 amino acids. Germline V CDR1 and CDR2: MGHRA, YSYEKL. Study conclusions and caveats: Included in a set of about five TRBV segments more frequent in patients than controls were TRBV5-6, TRBV5-1 and TRBV20-1. People with multiple sclerosis had a significantly lower normalized Chao1 diversity than controls did.

Worth noting for this clonotype: Its target is unknown.

This clonotype originated in a girl between 5 and 17 years old with multiple sclerosis. This rearrangement joins TRBV4-1 to TRBJ2-3, with D perhaps matching TRBD1 or TRBD2 (5 bases each). Sequencing input: blood. The CDR3 reads CASSREPGPRGADTQYF. In nucleotides, the CDR3 is TGCGCCAGCAGCCGAGAACCCGGGCCTCGAGGGGCAGATACGCAGTATTTT.